The 24 T cell receptor beta chains given below trace back to one sample, sequenced in a study of blood T cell repertoires in COVID-19. Sequenced by immunoSEQ multiplex PCR; TCRdb stores in-frame clones only, minus some. The sample lists approximately 150,000 clones; around 84% were seen once. The sequencing sample was made of peripheral blood. The receptor source for this set is a human donor in a cohort sampled during active COVID-19.

In regard to this clone: Germline is not matched at one junction end, which may reflect a read error. V gene TRBV7-7 combines with J gene TRBJ2-3, with D uncertain. CDR3 length equals 15 residues. Germline CDR1 SSHAT, CDR2 FNYEAQ (reference sequence). The CDR3 sequence: CASSLGPTGTDTQYF. In nucleotides, the CDR3 is TGTGCTAGCAGCTTAGGTCCTACCGGCACAGATACGCAGTATTTT.

The chain combines TRBV3-1 (or the pseudogene TRBV3-2) with TRBJ2-1; 8 bases are a match to TRBD1. Losses at the gene ends were 6 bases for V and 6 bases for J; bases not matched to a gene: 4. This CDR3 is 13 amino acids long. Germline loops: CDR1 LGHDT, CDR2 YNNKEL (reference sequence). CDR3 amino acids: CASRRRGLNEQFF. The CDR3 DNA is TGTGCCAGCAGACGCAGGGGGCTCAATGAGCAGTTCTTC.

This chain links TRBV3-1 (or the pseudogene TRBV3-2) with TRBJ2-1, with 11 bases matching TRBD2. This CDR3 has 15 amino acids. Germline assignment: CDR1 LGHDT and CDR2 YNNKEL (reference sequence). The junction had 6 bases not matched to a gene; V was cut back by 7 bases and J by 4 bases. CDR3 protein: CASNPGTSGYNEQFF. CDR3 bases: TGTGCCAGCAACCCGGGGACTAGCGGTTACAATGAGCAGTTCTTC.

This rearrangement joins TRBV3-1 (or the pseudogene TRBV3-2) to TRBJ1-2, with D tentatively TRBD1 (5 bases). Germline CDR1 LGHDT, CDR2 YNNKEL (reference sequence). The CDR3 spans 16 residues. Trimming shortened V by 2 bases and J by 2 bases, and 15 bases separated the two germline ends. CDR3: CASSQSGEGTNYGYTF. The CDR3 coding sequence is TGTGCCAGCAGCCAATCGGGGGAGGGGACGAACTATGGCTACACCTTC.

The chain carries TRBV5-4 and TRBJ2-2; 11 bases are shared with TRBD2. V lost 5 bases to trimming and J lost 1 base; unmatched junction nucleotides: 4. This CDR3 is 16 amino acids long. Per germline, CDR1 SGHNT and CDR2 YYREEE (reference sequence). CDR3 sequence: CASSSGTSGNTGELFF. DNA for the CDR3: TGTGCCAGCAGTTCGGGGACTAGCGGGAACACCGGGGAGCTGTTTTTT. Based on the CDR3 plus reference TRBV5-4 and TRBJ2-2, the full variable domain is ETGVTQSPTHLIKTRGQQVTLRCSSQSGHNTVSWYQQALGQGPQFIFQYYREEENGRGNFPPRFSGLQFPNYSSELNVNALELDDSALYLCASSSGTSGNTGELFFGEGSRLTVL.

The genes are TRBV3-1 (or the pseudogene TRBV3-2) and TRBJ2-2; D gene ambiguous. Germline lookup yields CDR1 LGHDT and CDR2 YNNKEL (reference sequence). The CDR3 extends over 14 amino acids. The V end lost 0 bases, the J end lost 4 bases, and 6 bases lay between the germline ends. The CDR3 protein is CASSQDVRTGELFF. The CDR3 nucleotides read TGTGCCAGCAGCCAAGATGTGCGCACCGGGGAGCTGTTTTTT.

The J gene is TRBJ2-2, the V gene TRBV19; possible D gene TRBD1, 6 bases. Germline loops: CDR1 LNHDA, CDR2 SQIVND (reference sequence). This CDR3 region has 16 residues. V was trimmed by 5 bases and J by 1 base, leaving 14 bases between them. The CDR3 sequence: CASSPRPGQNTGELFF. The CDR3 region has the DNA TGTGCCAGTAGTCCAAGACCGGGACAGAACACCGGGGAGCTGTTTTTT.

The chain uses TRBV27 and TRBJ1-6; 9 bases map to TRBD1. Trimming removed 5 bases from V and 14 bases from J; junction bases left unmatched: 16. CDR1 and CDR2 from the germline V gene are MNHEY and SMNVEV (reference sequence). This CDR3 is 16 amino acids long. The chain's CDR3 is CASSLDRGSGMLTLHF. The CDR3 DNA follows: TGTGCCAGCAGTCTAGACAGGGGGTCTGGAATGTTGACCCTCCACTTT.

V gene TRBV27 combines with J gene TRBJ2-3; TRBD2 aligns across 11 bases. Germline-derived CDR1 and CDR2 are MNHEY and SMNVEV (reference sequence). The CDR3 has 15 residues. V was pared by 5 bases and J by 4 bases, with 5 bases of the junction left unmatched. The CDR3 DNA is TGTGCCAGCAGTACCGGGACTAGCGGCGCAGATACGCAGTATTTT. This translates into CASSTGTSGADTQYF.

V gene TRBV9 combines with J gene TRBJ2-3; D might be TRBD1 (6 bases). Trimming shortened V by 6 bases and J by 10 bases, and 27 bases separated the two germline ends. CDR1 and CDR2 (germline): SGDLS, YYNGEE. This CDR3 is 16 amino acids long. The CDR3 here is CASTPEGQGLGVPQYF. CDR3 nucleotides: TGTGCCAGCACCCCCGAGGGCCAGGGGCTGGGGGTGCCGCAGTATTTT.

The V gene is TRBV11-2, the J gene TRBJ2-7; TRBD2 matches 11 bases. The junction had 6 bases not matched to a gene; V was cut back by 4 bases and J by 4 bases. From germline, CDR1 is SGHAT and CDR2 FQNNGV. This CDR3 spans 15 amino acids. In DNA form, the CDR3 reads TGTGCCAGCAGCTCACTAGCGGGGGAACCTTACGAGCAGTACTTC. Translation gives CASSSLAGEPYEQYF.

This clone appeared a few times. The chain links TRBV6-1 to TRBJ1-5, with D maybe TRBD1 (6 bases). V lost 0 bases to trimming and J lost 8 bases, with 17 bases between them. The CDR3 consists of 16 residues. Germline V gives CDR1 MNHNS, CDR2 SASEGT. The DNA for the CDR3 is TGTGCCAGCAGTGAAGCCAGAGACAGGTTCCGGAAGCCCCAGCATTTT. Protein sequence: CASSEARDRFRKPQHF.

This clone was counted between two and nine times. The chain joins TRBV6-5 to TRBJ1-1, with a tentative D call TRBD1 (5 bases). The CDR3 is made up of 15 amino acids. The germline V gene has CDR1 MNHEY and CDR2 SVGAGI. V lost 7 bases and J lost 5, with 20 bases in between. CDR3 residues: CASTLSGGLGTEAFF. DNA for the CDR3: TGTGCCAGCACCTTAAGTGGGGGGTTAGGGACTGAAGCTTTCTTT.

This rearrangement joins TRBV7-8 to TRBJ2-7, with D possibly being TRBD1 (7 bases). Germline V gene sequence: CDR1 SGHVS, CDR2 FQNEAQ. The CDR3 totals 16 residues. Trimming removed 2 bases from V and 0 bases from J, with 14 bases in between. The CDR3 coding sequence is TGTGCCAGCAGCTTAACGATGCGGGACAGCTCCTACGAGCAGTACTTC. Its protein is CASSLTMRDSSYEQYF.

This sequence joins TRBV7-9 and TRBJ2-7, with TRBD2 matching over 7 bases. There are 17 residues in the CDR3. V shed 6 bases and J 0 bases; nucleotides not matched to a gene: 14. Germline V gene lookup returns CDR1 SEHNR and CDR2 FQNEAQ (reference sequence). The CDR3 DNA reads TGTGCCAGCAGTCAATCATTCGGGGGGTTTGGCTCCTACGAGCAGTACGTC. It yields the protein CASSQSFGGFGSYEQYV.

The chain recombines TRBV9 with TRBJ2-4; 14 nucleotides match TRBD2. The CDR3 is 17 amino acids. Germline-derived CDR1 and CDR2 are SGDLS and YYNGEE. V was pared by 4 bases and J by 6 bases, with 9 bases of the junction left unmatched. The CDR3 sequence is CASSPGLAGADGNIQYF. The CDR3 nucleotides read TGTGCCAGCAGCCCGGGACTAGCGGGAGCTGACGGAAACATTCAGTACTTC.

There are a few counts of this clone. This chain links TRBV2 with TRBJ2-7; D perhaps matches TRBD1 (5 bases). Germline values: CDR1 SNHLY, CDR2 FYNNEI. Trimming removed 5 bases at V and 3 bases at J, with 14 bases between. This CDR3 spans 14 amino acids. CDR3 bases: TGTGCCAGCAGTTACGACAGAGGAGACTACGAGCAGTACTTC. Amino acid sequence: CASSYDRGDYEQYF. The full variable domain, with the rest looked up from reference TRBV2 and TRBJ2-7, is EPEVTQTPSHQVTQMGQEVILRCVPISNHLYFYWYRQILGQKVEFLVSFYNNEISEKSEIFDDQFSVERPDGSNFTLKIRSTKLEDSAMYFCASSYDRGDYEQYFGPGTRLTVT.

The chain joins TRBV5-8 to TRBJ1-5; possibly TRBD1 for D (6 bases). Between the trimmed V and J ends, which lost 0 bases and 1 base, there was a span of 11 bases. The CDR3 is 16 amino acids. CDR1 SGHTS and CDR2 YDEGEE come from the germline V gene. CDR3 loop: CASSLAGGGSNQPQHF. CDR3 coding DNA: TGTGCCAGCAGCTTGGCGGGGGGCGGAAGCAATCAGCCCCAGCATTTT.

This chain uses TRBV4-2 with TRBJ2-2; TRBD2 might be the D (6 bases). V dropped 0 bases and J dropped 6 bases, with 20 bases sitting between them. This CDR3 contains 18 residues. Germline V CDR1 and CDR2: LGHNA, YNFKEQ. As DNA, the CDR3 is TGTGCCAGCAGCCAAGAAGGTCCGGTGGGAGGTAGCCCCGGGGAGCTGTTTTTT. Its translation: CASSQEGPVGGSPGELFF.

The genes are TRBV30 and TRBJ1-5; D perhaps matches TRBD1 (5 bases). Germline CDR1 is GTSNPN and CDR2 is SVGIG (reference sequence). This CDR3 contains 14 residues. V shed 0 bases and J shed 6 bases, with 12 bases lying between them. This CDR3 is CAWSVTQGTQPQHF. The DNA of the CDR3 is TGTGCCTGGAGTGTAACGCAGGGCACTCAGCCCCAGCATTTT.

The chain joins TRBV2 to TRBJ2-3, with 7 bases lining up with TRBD1. There are 15 residues in the CDR3. Trimming took 4 bases from V and 2 from J; bases not matched to a gene: 6. The germline V gene has CDR1 SNHLY and CDR2 FYNNEI. The CDR3 region is CASSADRANTDTQYF. In DNA, the CDR3 is TGTGCCAGCAGTGCTGACAGGGCAAACACAGATACGCAGTATTTT. Full variable domain (rest looked up from reference TRBV2 and TRBJ2-3): EPEVTQTPSHQVTQMGQEVILRCVPISNHLYFYWYRQILGQKVEFLVSFYNNEISEKSEIFDDQFSVERPDGSNFTLKIRSTKLEDSAMYFCASSADRANTDTQYFGPGTRLTVL.

The chain links TRBV18 to TRBJ2-7; the D is unclear. The CDR3 extends over 13 amino acids. Trimming removed 2 bases at V and 1 base at J, with 6 bases between. Germline CDR1 and CDR2: KGHSH and LQKENI. The CDR3 sequence is CASSPGLSYEQYF. The CDR3, as DNA: TGTGCCAGCTCACCAGGGCTTTCCTACGAGCAGTACTTC.

The chain joins TRBV3-1 (or the pseudogene TRBV3-2) to TRBJ2-5; 10 bases align to TRBD2. This CDR3 is built from 16 residues. Trimming took 1 base from V and 4 from J; bases not matched to a gene: 6. CDR1 and CDR2 (germline): LGHDT, YNNKEL (reference sequence). The DNA for the CDR3 is TGTGCCAGCAGCCAAGTTACTAGCGGGGTTGTAGAGACCCAGTACTTC. Protein sequence: CASSQVTSGVVETQYF.

V usage is TRBV6-5 and J usage is TRBJ1-6; possible D gene TRBD1, 6 bases. CDR1 MNHEY and CDR2 SVGAGI come from the germline V gene. V was clipped by 6 bases and J by 6 bases, with 12 bases between them. This CDR3 has 14 amino acids. The CDR3 sequence: CASRRGPGNSPLHF. CDR3 DNA sequence: TGTGCCAGCAGGCGGGGGCCCGGTAATTCACCCCTCCACTTT.